What follows describes a single T cell receptor (beta chain). This clone was found once. Its antigen target is currently unknown. It has no much larger one-base neighbor in the sample; base qualities were not kept. This entry is derived from a study of technical replicates of blood from a handful of donors (dated by TCRdb to the late 2010s). Spanning cysteine to phenylalanine, the CDR3 consists of 15 amino acids. Only the CDR3 portion is preserved as DNA: 45 bases, with reading frame beginning at the first base. The germline V gene (reference sequence) supplies CDR1 LNHDA and CDR2 SQIVND. V gives up 5 bases and J gives up 0 bases, and the segment between their germline ends measures 11 bases. Library preparation used the immunoSEQ multiplex PCR assay. Imported from immuneACCESS, the table was reduced by TCRdb to in-frame sequences with V and J called. These copies leave out some clones; in studies compared against another copy, an unresolved V gene accounts for under half, and the cause of the remainder is not known. The sample profile shows approximately 87,000 clones; roughly 95% of them were found once. The ten most abundant clones make up about 0.37% of the sample.

This receptor was obtained from a human donor in good health. Sequencing was performed on T cells isolated from PBMCs. The rearranged segments are TRBV19 and TRBJ1-5; matching of 6 bases hints at TRBD1 as the D gene. The CDR3 region reads CASSADRYSNQPQHF. The DNA is TGTGCCAGTAGTGCGGACAGATATAGCAATCAGCCCCAGCATTTT.